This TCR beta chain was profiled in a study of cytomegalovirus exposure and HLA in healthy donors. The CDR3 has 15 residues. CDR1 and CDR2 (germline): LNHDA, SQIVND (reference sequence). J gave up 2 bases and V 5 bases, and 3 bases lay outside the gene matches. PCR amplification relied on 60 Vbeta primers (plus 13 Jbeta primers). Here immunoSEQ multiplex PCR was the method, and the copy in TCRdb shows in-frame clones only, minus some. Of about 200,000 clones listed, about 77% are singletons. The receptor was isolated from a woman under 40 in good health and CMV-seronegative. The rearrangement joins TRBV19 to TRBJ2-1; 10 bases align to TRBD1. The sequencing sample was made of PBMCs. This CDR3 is CASSFGTGAYNEQFF. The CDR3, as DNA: TGTGCCAGTAGTTTTGGGACAGGGGCCTACAATGAGCAGTTCTTC.